This passage covers 14 T cell receptor beta chains from one sample sequenced in a study of T cells expressing NK-cell markers. Each CDR3 protein gets one entry in TCRdb, which reprocessed the 5' RACE reads and gives no DNA. Here the sample table reports roughly 160,000 distinct CDR3 sequences. Sequencing was done on a sample of blood T cells: a sorted CD56 or NKG2C T cell subset, CD4+ or CD8+ T cells, or bulk PBMC T cells (not recorded which). The receptors were gathered from a man aged 18-69 years in good health.

CDR3 loop: CASSLAKGGAYEQYF. The chain uses TRBV7-9 and TRBJ2-7; there is no DNA to check the TCRdb D call of TRBD1. Germline values: CDR1 SEHNR, CDR2 FQNEAQ (reference sequence). CDR3 length: 15 amino acids.

V and J are TRBV7-8 and TRBJ1-2. CDR3 size: 13 residues. Germline CDR1 SGHVS, CDR2 FQNEAQ. This CDR3 reads CASSVMKDYGYTF.

The chain recombines TRBV6-1 with TRBJ2-3; TCRdb lists TRBD1, though no DNA is available to test this call. In germline, CDR1 is MNHNS, CDR2 SASEGT. CDR3 length: 15 residues. This CDR3 is CASSESVLSWGTQYF.

J is TRBJ2-7 and V is TRBV7-8; no DNA is available, so the TRBD1 call from TCRdb remains unchecked. Germline CDR1 reads SGHVS; CDR2 reads FQNEAQ. The CDR3 is made up of 13 amino acids. CDR3 region: CASRVTGGQEEYF.

The chain joins TRBV23-1 to TRBJ2-2; the TCRdb D gene call, TRBD2, has no DNA to confirm it. TRBV23-1 is an open reading frame whose function is uncertain. The CDR3 totals 15 residues. The CDR3 protein is CASSQSTPDTGELFF.

This rearrangement joins TRBV4-2 to TRBJ2-2; there is no DNA to check the TCRdb D call of TRBD2. The CDR3 covers 18 residues. Germline V gene data show CDR1 as LGHNA and CDR2 as YNFKEQ. The CDR3 reads CASSQMNGGGENTGELFF.

The rearrangement links TRBV28 to TRBJ1-5. The CDR3 consists of 15 residues. Germline loops: CDR1 MDHEN, CDR2 SYDVKM. This chain's CDR3 is CASSFGDAGNQPQHF.

The chain joins TRBV28 to TRBJ1-3; with no DNA, the TCRdb D assignment of TRBD1 cannot be verified. The germline V gene has CDR1 MDHEN and CDR2 SYDVKM. The CDR3 extends over 18 amino acids. The CDR3 sequence is CASSSLKLGQGPGNTIYF.

This rearrangement joins TRBV3-1 to TRBJ2-7; as DNA is missing, the TRBD1 call by TCRdb cannot be tested. The CDR3 length is 12 residues. The germline CDR1 and CDR2 sequences are LGHDT and YNNKEL (reference sequence). The chain's CDR3 is CASSQDDREQYF.

The chain combines TRBV12-3 or TRBV12-4 with TRBJ2-5; with no DNA, the TCRdb D assignment of TRBD1 cannot be verified. CDR3 length equals 13 residues. CDR3 sequence reads: CASSSLGVETQYF.

The V gene is TRBV3-1, the J gene TRBJ2-5; the TRBD2 assignment by TCRdb is unverifiable without DNA. Germline V gives CDR1 LGHDT, CDR2 YNNKEL (reference sequence). This CDR3 is built from 13 residues. Here the CDR3 reads CASSHTLEETQYF.

The genes are TRBV10-2 and TRBJ2-2; lacking DNA, the TRBD1 call made by TCRdb goes unchecked. Germline V gene lookup returns CDR1 WSHSY and CDR2 SAAADI. This CDR3 has 15 amino acids. CDR3 sequence: CASSETGYRAGELFF.

The chain combines TRBV12-2 with TRBJ1-5; the D call of TRBD1 rests on TCRdb alone, since no DNA is present to check it. TRBV12-2 is a recognized pseudogene. This CDR3 contains 15 residues. CDR3 sequence: CASRWGTGAFQPQHF.

V is TRBV6-1 and J is TRBJ2-7; without DNA, the TCRdb call of TRBD1 cannot be checked. Germline values: CDR1 MNHNS, CDR2 SASEGT. This CDR3 is 15 amino acids long. CDR3: CASRITGDNGYEQYF.